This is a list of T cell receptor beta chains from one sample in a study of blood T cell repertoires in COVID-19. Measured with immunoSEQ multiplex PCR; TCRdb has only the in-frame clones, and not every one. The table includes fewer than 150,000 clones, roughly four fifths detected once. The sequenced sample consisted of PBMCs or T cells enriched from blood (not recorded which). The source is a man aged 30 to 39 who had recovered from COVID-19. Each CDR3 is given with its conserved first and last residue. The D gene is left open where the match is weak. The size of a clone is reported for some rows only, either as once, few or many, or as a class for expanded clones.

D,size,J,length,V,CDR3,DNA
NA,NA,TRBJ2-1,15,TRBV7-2,CASSRAGARYNEQFF,TGTGCCAGCAGCAGGGCGGGGGCGCGGTACAATGAGCAGTTCTTC
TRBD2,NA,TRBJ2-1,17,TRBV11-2,CASSLGPGLASYNEQFF,TGTGCCAGCAGCTTAGGACCGGGACTAGCGTCCTACAATGAGCAGTTCTTC
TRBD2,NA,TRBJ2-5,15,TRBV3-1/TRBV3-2,CASSQTSGGEGTQYF,TGTGCCAGCAGCCAAACTAGCGGGGGGGAGGGGACCCAGTACTTC
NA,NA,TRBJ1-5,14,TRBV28,CASSLGQTNQPQHF,TGTGCCAGCAGTTTAGGACAGACCAATCAGCCCCAGCATTTT
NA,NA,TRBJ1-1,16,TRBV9,CASSERDNRGGTEAFF,TGTGCCAGCAGCGAAAGGGACAACCGAGGTGGGACTGAAGCTTTCTTT
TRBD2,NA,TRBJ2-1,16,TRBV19,CASSIVRGGSYNEQFF,TGTGCCAGTAGTATAGTACGCGGGGGATCTTACAATGAGCAGTTCTTC
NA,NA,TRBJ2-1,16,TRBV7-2,CASSRWGGLAYNEQFF,TGTGCCAGCAGCCGGTGGGGGGGGCTCGCCTACAATGAGCAGTTCTTC
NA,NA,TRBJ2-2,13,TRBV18,CASSERNTGELFF,TGTGCCAGCTCAGAGCGGAACACCGGGGAGCTGTTTTTT
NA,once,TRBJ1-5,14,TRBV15,CATSGTYSNQPQHF,TGTGCCACCAGCGGGACTTATAGCAATCAGCCCCAGCATTTT
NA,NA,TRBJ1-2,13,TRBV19,CASGHGGSYGYTF,TGTGCCAGTGGGCACGGGGGGTCCTATGGCTACACCTTC
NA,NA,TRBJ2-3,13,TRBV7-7,CASSFGSTDTQYF,TGTGCTAGCAGCTTCGGTAGCACAGATACGCAGTATTTT
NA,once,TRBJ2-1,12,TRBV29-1,CSVEDNSNEQFF,TGCAGCGTTGAAGATAACTCGAATGAGCAGTTCTTC
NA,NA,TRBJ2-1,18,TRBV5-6,CASSGSLSGHSSYNEQFF,TGTGCCAGCAGCGGCTCCCTTAGCGGTCATAGCTCCTACAATGAGCAGTTCTTC
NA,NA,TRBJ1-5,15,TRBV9,CASSSGVPSNQPQHF,TGTGCCAGCAGCAGTGGAGTTCCAAGCAATCAGCCCCAGCATTTT
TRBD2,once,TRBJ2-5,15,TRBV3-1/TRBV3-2,CASSLGLAGEETQYF,TGTGCCAGCAGCCTTGGACTAGCGGGGGAAGAGACCCAGTACTTC
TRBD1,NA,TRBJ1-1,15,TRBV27,CASRTGQGARTEAFF,TGTGCCAGCAGAACGGGACAGGGGGCGAGAACTGAAGCTTTCTTT
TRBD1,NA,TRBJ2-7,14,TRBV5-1,CASRSGTGGFEQYF,TGCGCCAGCAGGTCCGGGACAGGGGGCTTCGAGCAGTACTTC
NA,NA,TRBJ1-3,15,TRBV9,CASSVQADSGNTIYF,TGTGCCAGCAGCGTACAGGCAGACTCTGGAAACACCATATATTTT
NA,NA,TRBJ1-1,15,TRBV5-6,CASSSTGQKNTEAFF,TGTGCCAGCAGCTCTACTGGACAGAAGAACACTGAAGCTTTCTTT
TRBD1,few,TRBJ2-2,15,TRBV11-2,CASRPGTGNTGELFF,TGTGCCAGCAGGCCCGGGACAGGGAACACCGGGGAGCTGTTTTTT
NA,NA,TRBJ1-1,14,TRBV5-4,CASSLGGLNTEAFF,TGTGCCAGCAGCTTGGGGGGGCTGAACACTGAAGCTTTCTTT
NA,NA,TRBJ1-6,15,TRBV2,CASSETGNYNSPLHF,TGTGCCAGCAGTGAAACAGGGAACTATAATTCACCCCTCCACTTT
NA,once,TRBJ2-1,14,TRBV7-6,CASSSGVSYNEQFF,TGTGCCAGCAGCTCCGGGGTATCCTACAATGAGCAGTTCTTC
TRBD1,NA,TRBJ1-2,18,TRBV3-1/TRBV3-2,CASSARGRDRGGYSGYTF,TGTGCCAGCAGCGCAAGAGGCCGGGACAGGGGAGGGTACTCTGGCTACACCTTC
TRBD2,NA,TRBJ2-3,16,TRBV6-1,CASSDFASGITDTQYF,TGTGCCAGCAGTGATTTTGCTAGCGGGATTACAGATACGCAGTATTTT